This T cell receptor (beta chain) was identified during a study of high-grade serous ovarian cancer treatment subgroups (dated by TCRdb to 2020 to 2022). With regard to the full study: On average, sequencing produced about 14,000 reads and around 6,900 unique TCR beta rearrangements for each sample. The cohort comprised approximately 30 patients: some ten with no residual disease after primary surgery (R0), some ten excellent NACT responders, and some ten poor NACT responders. TCR beta repertoires were profiled in patients with high-grade serous ovarian cancer who were grouped, under a laparoscopic triage algorithm, by complete gross resection or by neoadjuvant chemotherapy response. In total there were 85 to 95 samples, since every patient provided one primary tumor sample and two metastatic tumor samples.

The 75 to 100 tumor samples underwent high-throughput TCR profiling using ImmunoSEQ. On the study's bioinformatics: To measure repertoire diversity, the metrics used were richness (unique productive sequences), clonality, evenness and relatedness, and the Bhattacharyya coefficient was used to assess similarity between samples. In a sensitivity analysis, TCRs with fewer than two reads were excluded, and consistent conclusions were obtained. The table comes from immuneACCESS by way of TCRdb, which keeps in-frame sequences with V and J called. Part of the clones is missing from these tables; in studies checked, under half for an unresolved V gene and the rest for unknown reasons. For V, J and clone size, that table is used; D and trimming come from the DNA. Across this sample there are 30,000 to 40,000 clones, with about four fifths seen only once. Jointly, the top ten make up approximately 3.1% of the sample.

Note on this clone: This receptor's antigen is unknown. Per-base qualities were not stored, and no clone one base away is much larger.

Tumor samples were obtained before definitive surgery or chemotherapy. Genomic DNA was extracted by the MD Anderson Biospecimen Extraction Resource, and TCR sequencing was done by the MD Anderson Cancer Genomics Laboratory. General study outcomes and caveats: The TCR repertoire analyses centered on CDR3, and CDR1 and CDR2 were not analyzed. Tumors from the same patient had repertoire similarity ranging from roughly 0.11 to 0.85, while tumors from different patients showed almost no similarity. Because bulk tumor TCR sequencing provided no spatial information, insight into HGSC tumor complexity and diversity was limited. Neoantigen level correlated positively with TCR clonal relatedness, and copy number variation and mutation load from whole-genome sequencing showed a positive trend with TCR clonal relatedness.

V loses 1 base of germline sequence and J loses 8 bases, and the interval between the two ends is 6 bases. In the germline V gene (reference sequence), CDR1 corresponds to SGHNT and CDR2 to YYREEE. Its CDR3 holds 11 amino acids, cysteine through phenylalanine. Only the CDR3 portion is preserved as DNA: 33 bases, with reading frame beginning at the first base. The sequence links TRBV5-4 to TRBJ1-1, with no confident D gene call. The source is a human donor with high-grade serous ovarian cancer. Source material: tumor tissue. CDR3 reads: CASSLLREAFF. The bases are TGTGCCAGCAGCTTGCTTCGGGAAGCTTTCTTT. Reference TRBV5-4 and TRBJ1-1 proteins supply the regions before and after the CDR3; the full variable domain is: ETGVTQSPTHLIKTRGQQVTLRCSSQSGHNTVSWYQQALGQGPQFIFQYYREEENGRGNFPPRFSGLQFPNYSSELNVNALELDDSALYLCASSLLREAFFGQGTRLTVV.